The 19 T cell receptor beta chains listed next were all sequenced from one sample in a study of T cells expressing NK-cell markers. TCRdb reanalyzed the 5' RACE reads, giving one entry per CDR3 protein sequence and no DNA. The sample has 550,000 to 600,000 distinct CDR3 sequences. Sequencing was done on a sample of blood T cells: a sorted CD56 or NKG2C T cell subset, CD4+ or CD8+ T cells, or bulk PBMC T cells (not recorded which). These receptors were taken from a young man in good health.

The gene calls are TRBV12-3 or TRBV12-4 and TRBJ1-5; TCRdb names TRBD1, which stays unverified in the absence of DNA. This CDR3 is built from 14 residues. CDR3 amino acids: CASAGQDSNQPQHF.

The chain is built from TRBV28 and TRBJ2-4; TCRdb's assignment of TRBD2 cannot be checked, as there is no DNA. Germline V CDR1 and CDR2: MDHEN, SYDVKM. The CDR3 sequence is 15 residues long. The CDR3 loop reads CASSLFGGGKNIQYF.

The rearrangement joins TRBV28 to TRBJ2-1; TCRdb's D call, TRBD2, is unchecked because there is no DNA. The CDR3 is 16 amino acids. Germline CDR1 is MDHEN and CDR2 is SYDVKM. CDR3 loop: CASRGLGSGRAYEQFF.

The V gene is TRBV5-1, the J gene TRBJ2-7; TCRdb outputs TRBD1, but without DNA this stays unchecked. The CDR3 has 15 amino acids. Germline V gene lookup returns CDR1 SGHRS and CDR2 YFSETQ. The CDR3 spells CASSPRGTEVYEQYF.

The V gene is TRBV27, the J gene TRBJ1-3. Looked up from germline, CDR1 is MNHEY and CDR2 is SMNVEV (reference sequence). The CDR3 is 14 amino acids. The CDR3 sequence: CASTETGPGNTIYF.

V gene TRBV15 combines with J gene TRBJ2-1. The CDR3 consists of 16 residues. CDR1 is LNHNV, CDR2 YYDKDF, per germline (reference sequence). The CDR3 spells CATSSPDTSSYNEQFF.

The rearrangement links TRBV3-1 to TRBJ2-1; the D call from TCRdb, TRBD1, cannot be confirmed without DNA. CDR1 is LGHDT, CDR2 YNNKEL, per germline (reference sequence). This CDR3 region has 15 residues. The chain's CDR3 is CASSLGTGLSDEQFF.

The rearrangement links TRBV2 to TRBJ2-1; TCRdb gives TRBD2 as the D gene, but with no DNA this cannot be confirmed. Germline V CDR1 and CDR2: SNHLY, FYNNEI. This CDR3 is built from 15 residues. CDR3 sequence: CASSSKRGGYNEQFF.

The chain employs TRBV7-8 and TRBJ2-3; TCRdb returns TRBD2, unconfirmable since there is no DNA. Germline V gives CDR1 SGHVS, CDR2 FQNEAQ. The CDR3 has 16 amino acids. CDR3 amino acids: CASSLVASGYTDTQYF.

The V gene is TRBV18, the J gene TRBJ2-7; there is no DNA to check the TCRdb D call of TRBD1. This CDR3 spans 15 amino acids. The germline CDR1 and CDR2 sequences are KGHSH and LQKENI. The CDR3: CASSPTDRVSYEQYF.

The V and J genes are TRBV28 and TRBJ2-5; TCRdb outputs TRBD1, but without DNA this stays unchecked. Germline V CDR1 and CDR2: MDHEN, SYDVKM. The CDR3 contains 14 residues. The chain's CDR3 is CASSSPDRQETQYF.

The chain employs TRBV7-2 and TRBJ2-1. The CDR3 loop spans 12 amino acids. Germline assignment: CDR1 SGHTA and CDR2 FQGNSA. This CDR3 reads CASSSLESEQFF.

This chain uses TRBV4-2 with TRBJ1-2; TCRdb's D call of TRBD1 is untestable without DNA. Germline assignment: CDR1 LGHNA and CDR2 YNFKEQ. This CDR3 contains 14 residues. This CDR3 reads CASSHSNPGYGYTF.

The CDR3 spells CSAVQGGSNQPQHF. The chain is built from TRBV20-1 and TRBJ1-5; there is no DNA to check the TCRdb D call of TRBD1. The CDR3 is 14 amino acids. Germline V lookup: CDR1 DFQATT, CDR2 SNEGSKA (reference sequence).

V is TRBV27 and J is TRBJ2-5; TCRdb designates TRBD2, a call that cannot be tested without DNA. Germline loops: CDR1 MNHEY, CDR2 SMNVEV (reference sequence). This CDR3 is 18 amino acids long. This chain's CDR3 is CASRPGTSGRAFRETQYF.

The chain couples TRBV28 to TRBJ1-3; as DNA is missing, the TRBD1 call by TCRdb cannot be tested. This CDR3 contains 14 residues. Germline V gene sequence: CDR1 MDHEN, CDR2 SYDVKM. The CDR3 loop reads CASMGDPILNTIYF.

The chain has TRBV28 and TRBJ1-1; TCRdb designates TRBD1, a call that cannot be tested without DNA. CDR1 MDHEN and CDR2 SYDVKM come from the germline V gene. The CDR3 spans 13 residues. The CDR3 protein is CASQPHGGTEAFF.

This chain uses TRBV10-3 with TRBJ2-5; the TCRdb D gene call, TRBD1, has no DNA to confirm it. CDR1 and CDR2 from the germline V gene are ENHRY and SYGVKD. The CDR3 consists of 14 residues. CDR3 amino acids: CAISRDRFGETQYF.

This chain links TRBV12-3 or TRBV12-4 with TRBJ2-1; TCRdb outputs TRBD2, but without DNA this stays unchecked. The CDR3 spans 17 residues. The CDR3 sequence: CASSALLAGVKLDEQFF.